This T cell receptor (beta chain) was profiled in a study of STAT5B mutations in CD4+ large granular lymphocyte leukemia. Profiled with immunoSEQ multiplex PCR; TCRdb holds only in-frame clones, not every one. Among 30,000 to 40,000 clones listed, about 87% were seen once. Germline CDR1 MNHEY, CDR2 SVGAGI. The CDR3 has 15 residues. With V trimmed by 4 bases and J by 5 bases, 2 bases remained unmatched. The clonotype originates from a human donor in good health. V and J are TRBV6-5 and TRBJ2-3, with 14 bases fitting TRBD2. Input material: CD4+ T cells from blood buffy coats. The CDR3 loop reads CASSLTSGGVDTQYF. The CDR3 DNA reads as TGTGCCAGCAGTTTGACTAGCGGGGGGGTAGATACGCAGTATTTT.